There are many counts of the clone carrying this T cell receptor beta chain. Its antigen is not known. TCRdb passed the 5' RACE reads through MiXCR, listing each CDR3 protein once. In the table there are approximately 160,000 distinct CDR3 sequences, 6.2% of which are singletons. The sample is drawn from a study of T cells after yellow fever vaccination. The study's findings and limits: Few clonotypes appeared in both CD4 and CD8 compartments. Researchers report a weaker secondary response that nonetheless peaked faster, day 5 versus 15.

The trim removed 5 bases at V and 0 bases at J, leaving 7 bases unmatched. The CDR3 loop spans 16 amino acids. The germline gives CDR1 SGHTA, CDR2 FQGNSA. Material: CD4+ T cells sorted from PBMCs, obtained on the day of the first yellow fever vaccination. The chain carries TRBV7-2 and TRBJ1-3, with 7 bases matching TRBD1. The sequence was collected from a man aged 18 to 35 who received the YFV17D yellow fever vaccine. CDR3 sequence reads: CASSVGTVYSGNTIYF. Written as DNA, the CDR3 is TGTGCCAGCAGCGTGGGGACAGTTTACTCTGGAAACACCATATATTTT.